The T cell receptor (beta chain) described here comes from a study of cytomegalovirus exposure and HLA in healthy donors. Study context: Falling in the Caucasian-associated ancestry cluster were roughly 86% of approximately 410 genotyped donors. Study results and caveats: High specificity and sensitivity for cytomegalovirus status were reported for the classifier. 87-base-pair reads could not separate some V segments, including TRBV6-2 and TRBV6-3. Most TCR sequences proved rare, with some public TCRs found in many donors.

CDR3 length: 12 residues. CDR1 GTSNPN and CDR2 SVGIG come from the germline V gene (reference sequence). V was shortened by 5 bases and J by 7 bases, with 9 bases between the two germline ends. About this clone itself: The antigen is not known.

PCR involved 60 Vbeta and 13 Jbeta primers. Some clones are missing from TCRdb's copy, which holds only in-frame ones; the method was immunoSEQ multiplex PCR. The sample has roughly 100,000 clones; 65% to 80% are singletons. The J gene is TRBJ1-6, the V gene TRBV30; D is ambiguous. The TCR originated in a male donor in good health and CMV-seronegative. The sample was PBMCs. The CDR3 sequence is CAWAGTNSPLHF. DNA for the CDR3: TGTGCCTGGGCAGGTACAAATTCACCCCTCCACTTT.